These 29 T cell receptor beta chains share one sample of origin, sequenced in a study of CD8 T cells in Susac syndrome. RNA, at about 0.45 to 1 ug, was reverse transcribed with random hexamers. TCRdb fed the immunoSEQ multiplex PCR reads into MiXCR, producing one record per CDR3 protein. This table has 200,000 to 250,000 distinct CDR3 sequences, about 95% appearing once. The sequenced material came from CD4+ T cells from PBMCs. The origin of the receptors is a human donor with Susac syndrome.

The chain joins TRBV6-5 to TRBJ2-7; 7 bases agree with TRBD2. The CDR3 runs 16 residues. Trimming at V came to 2 bases and at J to 3 bases, leaving 10 bases not matched to a gene. Germline CDR1 MNHEY, CDR2 SVGAGI. CDR3 residues: CASSYPLGGDLYEQYF. The CDR3 DNA is TGTGCCAGCAGTTACCCCTTGGGGGGGGACCTCTACGAGCAGTACTTC.

The chain has TRBV20-1 and TRBJ1-6, with 9 bases fitting TRBD1. Germline CDR1 DFQATT, CDR2 SNEGSKA (reference sequence). This CDR3 contains 16 residues. J was trimmed by 5 bases and V by 0 bases; bases with no gene match: 5. As DNA, the CDR3 is TGCAGTGCTAGAGACCTCGACAGGGGGGATAATTCACCCCTCCACTTT. Its translation is CSARDLDRGDNSPLHF.

The V and J genes are TRBV7-2 and TRBJ2-7; maybe TRBD1 (6 bases). V gave up 2 bases and J gave up 7 bases, with 15 bases separating them. CDR3 length: 14 residues. Germline V gives CDR1 SGHTA, CDR2 FQGNSA. The CDR3, as DNA: TGTGCCAGCAGCTTAAACGCAGGGGTCGGGGAGCAGTACTTC. Its translation: CASSLNAGVGEQYF.

The chain carries TRBV27 and TRBJ1-2; D possibly corresponds to TRBD1 (6 bases). This CDR3 comprises 14 residues. Germline lookup yields CDR1 MNHEY and CDR2 SMNVEV (reference sequence). V was clipped by 7 bases and J by 2 bases, with 14 bases between them. The CDR3 coding sequence is TGTGCCAGCAAATACAGGGACATGAACTATGGCTACACCTTC. Encoded protein: CASKYRDMNYGYTF.

The chain has TRBV5-5 and TRBJ1-6; D is unclear. The CDR3 consists of 12 residues. Trimming removed 1 base at V and 10 bases at J, with 6 bases between. Germline-derived CDR1 and CDR2 are SGHKS and YYEKEE (reference sequence). The CDR3 coding sequence is TGTGCCAGCAGCTTGACAGACTCACCCCTCCACTTT. Translated, it gives CASSLTDSPLHF.

This chain joins TRBV30 and TRBJ1-3; D is unclear. V was pared by 2 bases and J by 0 bases, with 5 bases between. CDR3 size: 13 residues. Germline assignment: CDR1 GTSNPN and CDR2 SVGIG (reference sequence). Here the CDR3 reads CAWSFVSGNTIYF. The CDR3 DNA follows: TGTGCCTGGAGTTTTGTCTCTGGAAACACCATATATTTT.

In its sample, this clonotype was seen once. The V and J genes are TRBV9 and TRBJ1-1, with a possible D match to TRBD1 (5 bases). Germline lookup yields CDR1 SGDLS and CDR2 YYNGEE. V lost 3 bases, J lost 1 base, and 10 bases lay in between. This CDR3 has 14 residues. This CDR3 is CASSAGTPNTEAFF. CDR3 bases: TGTGCCAGCAGCGCCGGGACGCCGAACACTGAAGCTTTCTTT.

This clonotype showed up just once. The rearrangement uses TRBV5-4 and TRBJ2-1, with D perhaps matching TRBD2 (7 bases). V was cut by 0 bases and J by 0 bases, with 10 bases left in between. Per the germline V gene, CDR1 is SGHNT and CDR2 is YYREEE (reference sequence). This CDR3 is built from 16 residues. CDR3 loop: CASSLGGGFSYNEQFF. CDR3 nucleotide sequence: TGTGCCAGCAGCTTGGGCGGGGGCTTCTCCTACAATGAGCAGTTCTTC.

Concerning this clonotype itself: The junction departs from the called germline gene at one end, perhaps through a read error. This chain connects TRBV24-1 to TRBJ2-7; TRBD1 aligns across 8 bases. Germline values: CDR1 KGHDR, CDR2 SFDVKD. The CDR3 is 15 amino acids. Written as DNA, the CDR3 is TGTGCCACCAGTGATCAAGACAGGGGCTCCCACGAGCAGTACTTC. Protein: CATSDQDRGSHEQYF.

The chain combines TRBV6-2 or TRBV6-3 with TRBJ2-7; 9 bases are shared with TRBD1. Trimming at V came to 2 bases and at J to 3 bases, leaving 5 bases not matched to a gene. CDR1 is MNHEY and CDR2 is SVGEGT in the germline V gene. This CDR3 spans 15 amino acids. The CDR3 is CASSYKGQGLYEQYF. The CDR3 DNA reads TGTGCCAGCAGTTACAAGGGACAGGGTCTCTACGAGCAGTACTTC.

The rearrangement links TRBV2 to TRBJ2-4; tentatively, D is TRBD1 (6 bases). The CDR3 consists of 12 residues. Trimming shortened V by 6 bases and J by 9 bases, and 12 bases separated the two germline ends. Germline CDR1 reads SNHLY; CDR2 reads FYNNEI. Written as DNA, the CDR3 is TGTGCCAGCAGCTACAGGGTGGGCATTCAGTACTTC. Translated, it gives CASSYRVGIQYF.

V gene TRBV5-4 combines with J gene TRBJ2-7; D is perhaps TRBD1 or TRBD2 (5 bases each). This CDR3 has 14 amino acids. Germline V gene data show CDR1 as SGHNT and CDR2 as YYREEE (reference sequence). Between the trimmed V and J ends, which lost 3 bases and 2 bases, there was a span of 12 bases. CDR3 sequence reads: CASSSSGRAYEQYF. In DNA form, the CDR3 reads TGTGCCAGCAGCTCTTCGGGACGGGCCTACGAGCAGTACTTC.

This clonotype was counted between two and nine times. This chain links TRBV12-3 or TRBV12-4 with TRBJ2-2; D may be TRBD2 (5 bases). Trimming took 6 bases from V and 4 from J, leaving 9 bases between them. The CDR3 consists of 13 residues. The CDR3 region is CASRPTSTGELFF. The CDR3 bases are TGTGCCAGCAGGCCAACTAGCACCGGGGAGCTGTTTTTT.

V and J are TRBV10-3 and TRBJ1-2, with a weak D call TRBD1 (5 bases). The length of the CDR3 is 14 residues. Germline V CDR1 and CDR2: ENHRY, SYGVKD. Trimming cost V 2 bases and J 4 bases, with 11 bases left between them. This CDR3 is CAISEPRGVYGYTF. The CDR3 DNA is TGTGCCATCAGTGAGCCGAGAGGGGTCTATGGCTACACCTTC.

The chain employs TRBV30 and TRBJ2-7; possibly TRBD1 for D (6 bases). This CDR3 is 15 amino acids long. The V and J ends lost 3 bases and 2 bases respectively, with 17 bases between them. In germline, CDR1 is GTSNPN, CDR2 SVGIG (reference sequence). DNA for the CDR3: TGTGCCTGGAGGGGGAGACCAGGGGATCCCTACGAGCAGTACTTC. As protein: CAWRGRPGDPYEQYF.

This chain joins TRBV20-1 and TRBJ2-6; the D is unclear. CDR3 size: 13 residues. The ends were cut back, 3 bases at V and 0 bases at J, with 3 bases in the middle. Looked up from germline, CDR1 is DFQATT and CDR2 is SNEGSKA (reference sequence). The CDR3 coding sequence is TGCAGTGCTAGCAGCTCTGGGGCCAACGTCCTGACTTTC. As protein: CSASSSGANVLTF.

The chain couples TRBV3-1 to TRBJ1-2; D is ambiguous. V lost 4 bases and J 3 bases, leaving 15 bases between the germline ends. The CDR3 runs to 15 residues. Germline CDR1 LGHDT, CDR2 YNNKEL (reference sequence). CDR3 DNA sequence: TGTGCCAGCAGCCCTTCGAACTCAGGTCACTATGGCTACACCTTC. This codes for CASSPSNSGHYGYTF.

This clonotype was recorded only once. The gene calls are TRBV4-1 and TRBJ2-1; D perhaps matches TRBD1 (5 bases). Germline V lookup: CDR1 MGHRA, CDR2 YSYEKL. The CDR3 contains 11 residues. V gave up 4 bases and J gave up 10 bases, with 8 bases separating them. CDR3: CASSPPGEQFF. The DNA for the CDR3 is TGCGCCAGCAGCCCCCCAGGGGAGCAGTTCTTC.

This clonotype showed up just once. This chain uses TRBV30 with TRBJ2-2; possibly TRBD1 for D (5 bases). This CDR3 comprises 14 residues. From germline, CDR1 is GTSNPN and CDR2 SVGIG (reference sequence). The V gene lost 4 bases and the J gene lost 6 bases, with 15 bases spanning the gap. The CDR3 here is CAWTTGLSPGELFF. The CDR3 nucleotides are TGTGCCTGGACTACAGGCTTGTCACCCGGGGAGCTGTTTTTT. Using reference TRBV30 and TRBJ2-2 for the parts outside the CDR3, the full variable domain is SQTIHQWPATLVQPVGSPLSLECTVEGTSNPNLYWYRQAAGRGLQLLFYSVGIGQISSEVPQNLSASRPQDRQFILSSKKLLLSDSGFYLCAWTTGLSPGELFFGEGSRLTVL.

The chain recombines TRBV6-2 or TRBV6-3 with TRBJ1-1; D call uncertain. Trimming removed 6 bases at V and 1 base at J, with 9 bases between. The CDR3 consists of 13 residues. Germline CDR1 reads MNHEY; CDR2 reads SVGEGT. The CDR3 DNA sequence: TGTGCCAGCAGCCGCTCAGGGAACACTGAAGCTTTCTTT. Translation: CASSRSGNTEAFF.

This chain connects TRBV20-1 to TRBJ2-7; 11 bases align to TRBD1. After removal of 5 bases from V and 0 bases from J, the junction contained 6 bases not matched to a gene. Germline loops: CDR1 DFQATT, CDR2 SNEGSKA (reference sequence). This CDR3 is 15 amino acids long. CDR3 bases: TGCAGTGCTCCTTCCGGGACAGGGGGCTCCTACGAGCAGTACTTC. It translates to CSAPSGTGGSYEQYF.

V is TRBV7-2 and J is TRBJ1-1, with D unresolved. The V gene's germline CDR1 is SGHTA and CDR2 FQGNSA. V lost 6 bases and J 0 bases, leaving 14 bases between the germline ends. The CDR3 loop spans 15 amino acids. The CDR3 nucleotides read TGTGCCAGCAGAGTCTCAGGTGGAATGAACACTGAAGCTTTCTTT. It specifies CASRVSGGMNTEAFF.

CDR3 coding DNA: TGTGCCAGCAGCCCCCTCGGGCTTAGGAGCACAGATACGCAGTATTTT. Amino acid sequence: CASSPLGLRSTDTQYF. V is TRBV9 and J is TRBJ2-3; no definite D call. Germline assignment: CDR1 SGDLS and CDR2 YYNGEE. The V end lost 4 bases, the J end lost 0 bases, and 15 bases lay between the germline ends. The length of the CDR3 is 16 residues.

The chain joins TRBV5-1 to TRBJ2-3; D may correspond to TRBD1 or TRBD2 (6 bases each). Between the trimmed V and J ends, which lost 2 bases and 5 bases, there was a span of 12 bases. The germline CDR1 and CDR2 sequences are SGHRS and YFSETQ. The CDR3 is 14 residues long. CDR3 coding DNA: TGCGCCAGCAGCTTCACGGGGGCGGAAGATACGCAGTATTTT. The encoded protein is CASSFTGAEDTQYF.

The CDR3 protein is CSARLTSSNEQFF. As DNA, the CDR3 is TGCAGTGCTAGACTAACTAGCTCCAATGAGCAGTTCTTC. This chain connects TRBV20-1 to TRBJ2-1, with D possibly matching TRBD2 (6 bases). Trimming pared 2 bases from V and 6 bases from J, leaving 11 bases between. The CDR3 extends over 13 amino acids. Germline V gives CDR1 DFQATT, CDR2 SNEGSKA (reference sequence).

The V and J genes are TRBV7-9 and TRBJ1-1, with 7 bases that match TRBD1. The CDR3 sequence is 15 residues long. In germline, CDR1 is SEHNR, CDR2 FQNEAQ (reference sequence). J gave up 6 bases and V 6 bases, and 13 bases lay outside the gene matches. CDR3 residues: CASSTPTGENSEAFF. The CDR3 coding sequence is TGTGCCAGCAGTACTCCTACAGGGGAGAATTCTGAAGCTTTCTTT.

The rearrangement uses TRBV27 and TRBJ1-1, with D unresolved. The length of the CDR3 is 15 residues. CDR1 is MNHEY and CDR2 is SMNVEV in the germline V gene (reference sequence). V was cut by 4 bases and J by 3 bases, with 15 bases left in between. The CDR3 coding sequence is TGTGCCAGCAGTTCAGCCTCGTCCGGACACACTGAAGCTTTCTTT. It translates to CASSSASSGHTEAFF.

The chain links TRBV25-1 to TRBJ1-2, with 8 bases lining up with TRBD1. Looked up from germline, CDR1 is MGHDK and CDR2 is SYGVNS. V was clipped by 1 base and J by 8 bases; unmatched bases: 15. The CDR3 spans 17 residues. CDR3 in DNA: TGTGCCAGCAGTGAATTTGAGACAGGGGCAATGGGAAGGGGCTACACCTTC. Translation gives CASSEFETGAMGRGYTF.

The rearrangement joins TRBV19 to TRBJ2-5; no firm D call. CDR3 length equals 13 residues. V was shortened by 5 bases and J by 4 bases, with 11 bases between the two germline ends. Germline V gene data show CDR1 as LNHDA and CDR2 as SQIVND (reference sequence). CDR3 protein: CASSPGMGETQYF. CDR3 coding DNA: TGTGCCAGTAGTCCTGGGATGGGAGAGACCCAGTACTTC.